This passage covers 23 T cell receptor beta chains from one sample sequenced in a study of tumor-infiltrating lymphocytes in primary liver carcinoma. Total RNA amounting to around 540 ng was the source from which TCR beta cDNA was made with a constant-region primer. ARM-PCR was slightly modified, and three nested multiplex PCR rounds with it gave rise to the TCR beta libraries. Primers for the first two PCR rounds were TRBV1-TRBV30 forward primers and a C-beta reverse primer (roughly 10 cycles per round). TCRdb analysed the multiplex PCR reads with MiXCR anew, one entry per CDR3 protein. The sample has 150,000 to 200,000 distinct CDR3 sequences, about 55% seen once. The study extracted blood RNA from unsorted whole blood and also extracted germline DNA. The source material was peripheral blood. The origin of the receptors is a man aged 40-50 years with primary liver carcinoma and hepatitis B virus infection.

In this sample, this clonotype turned up a few times. The chain uses TRBV10-3 and TRBJ1-6; no clear D gene. Trimming took 6 bases from V and 6 from J, leaving 9 bases between them. Germline V gene sequence: CDR1 ENHRY, CDR2 SYGVKD. The CDR3 length is 13 residues. CDR3 nucleotides: TGTGCCATCAGGACCGGGGTTAATTCACCCCTCCACTTT. Its translation is CAIRTGVNSPLHF.

This clonotype was seen at least ten times. The genes are TRBV11-2 and TRBJ2-5; TRBD1 aligns across 7 bases. Trimming cost V 3 bases and J 1 base; bases outside gene matches: 2. In germline, CDR1 is SGHAT, CDR2 FQNNGV. The CDR3 extends over 14 amino acids. The CDR3 DNA reads as TGTGCCAGCAGCTTCCGGGACAGCCAAGAGACCCAGTACTTC. Protein sequence: CASSFRDSQETQYF. Variable domain in full (rest from reference TRBV11-2 and TRBJ2-5): EAGVAQSPRYKIIEKRQSVAFWCNPISGHATLYWYQQILGQGPKLLIQFQNNGVVDDSQLPKDRFSAERLKGVDSTLKIQPAKLEDSAVYLCASSFRDSQETQYFGPGTRLLVL.

This clonotype turned up a few times. The DNA is left out, because the CDR3 cannot be placed on it with certainty; the CDR3 is given as TCRdb lists it. The genes are TRBV4-1 and TRBJ2-1; TRBD1 is the table's D call and was not checked against the DNA. The CDR3 is 22 residues long, counting both termini. Germline loops: CDR1 MGHRA, CDR2 YSYEKL. The CDR3 reads CASSQEKRRGTMSSSSGQEQFF.

V gene TRBV11-2 combines with J gene TRBJ2-6, with 7 bases that match TRBD2. The CDR3 is 17 amino acids. V was clipped by 9 bases and J by 3 bases; unmatched bases: 14. Germline V gives CDR1 SGHAT, CDR2 FQNNGV. CDR3 DNA: TGTGCCAGTGGCTCCTGGGAGGGGCGCAGTGGGGCCAACGTCCTGACTTTC. This sequence encodes CASGSWEGRSGANVLTF.

V usage is TRBV6-5 and J usage is TRBJ2-1; 13 nucleotides match TRBD2. The CDR3 has 19 amino acids. Germline V gene sequence: CDR1 MNHEY, CDR2 SVGAGI. The V segment lost 5 bases and the J segment 7 bases; nucleotides outside the gene matches: 17. CDR3 region: CASSRPIFTSGRVVNEQFF. The CDR3 region has the DNA TGTGCCAGCAGTCGTCCCATCTTCACTAGCGGGAGGGTTGTGAATGAGCAGTTCTTC.

The chain combines TRBV5-1 with TRBJ2-7, with 9 bases aligning to TRBD1. The CDR3 spans 16 residues. Germline loops: CDR1 SGHRS, CDR2 YFSETQ. After removal of 0 bases from V and 1 base from J, the junction contained 5 bases not matched to a gene. The CDR3 sequence: CASSLGLGTGSYEQYF. The CDR3 coding sequence is TGCGCCAGCAGCTTGGGACTCGGGACAGGGTCCTACGAGCAGTACTTC.

There are many counts of this clonotype. V and J are TRBV29-1 and TRBJ2-7; D is uncertain. Germline values: CDR1 SQVTM, CDR2 ANQGSEA. The CDR3 spans 9 residues. Trimming took 7 bases from V and 10 from J, leaving 11 bases between them. CDR3 protein: CSAHTKQYF. The CDR3 nucleotides are TGCAGCGCCCACACGAAACAGTACTTC.

The rearrangement joins TRBV29-1 to TRBJ2-2; either TRBD1 or TRBD2 may supply D (5 bases each). Trimming left V 6 bases short and J 2 bases short, with 13 bases between. CDR3 length equals 14 residues. In germline, CDR1 is SQVTM, CDR2 ANQGSEA. The CDR3 is CSVSGTTNTGELFF. The CDR3 region has the DNA TGCAGCGTCTCCGGGACGACTAACACCGGGGAGCTGTTTTTT.

The J gene is TRBJ2-1, the V gene TRBV6-1; 9 positions agree with TRBD1. J was trimmed by 3 bases and V by 2 bases; bases with no gene match: 8. The CDR3 loop spans 17 amino acids. CDR1 is MNHNS, CDR2 SASEGT, per germline. The CDR3 DNA reads TGTGCCAGCAGTGAACCAGACAGGGGGAAAGGCTACAATGAGCAGTTCTTC. Residues: CASSEPDRGKGYNEQFF.

The chain couples TRBV6-2 or TRBV6-3 to TRBJ2-1; 10 positions match TRBD2. The ends lost 2 bases at V and 6 bases at J; junction bases unmatched: 13. Germline V gene sequence: CDR1 MNHEY, CDR2 SVGEGT. This CDR3 has 18 amino acids. This chain's CDR3 is CASSYPSGRPSLGNEQFF. CDR3 bases: TGTGCCAGCAGTTACCCTAGCGGGAGACCCTCCTTGGGCAATGAGCAGTTCTTC.

The chain combines TRBV10-3 with TRBJ2-1, with unresolved D. In germline, CDR1 is ENHRY, CDR2 SYGVKD. V was shortened by 3 bases and J by 6 bases, with 12 bases between the two germline ends. The CDR3 runs to 14 residues. DNA for the CDR3: TGTGCCATCAGTGACAATAGTAAGAGCAATGAGCAGTTCTTC. Its protein is CAISDNSKSNEQFF.

Note on this clonotype: Just one base apart from a much larger clone, this may be a read error. The chain's CDR3 is CASSLAPQDEAFF. The CDR3 region has the DNA TGTGCCAGCAGCTTAGCCCCACAGGATGAAGCTTTCTTT. The chain employs TRBV11-2 and TRBJ1-1, with a possible D match to TRBD1 (5 bases). The germline gives CDR1 SGHAT, CDR2 FQNNGV. V was cut by 1 base and J by 7 bases, with 10 bases left in between. The CDR3 is 13 residues long.

The chain uses TRBV6-5 and TRBJ2-1; possibly TRBD2 for D (6 bases). Trimming shortened V by 7 bases and J by 0 bases, and 16 bases separated the two germline ends. Looked up from germline, CDR1 is MNHEY and CDR2 is SVGAGI. There are 16 residues in the CDR3. The CDR3 here is CASTNGAGRSYNEQFF. The DNA for the CDR3 is TGTGCCAGCACCAATGGGGCGGGACGCTCCTACAATGAGCAGTTCTTC.

The rearrangement links TRBV29-1 to TRBJ2-2; 7 bases line up with TRBD2. CDR1 is SQVTM and CDR2 is ANQGSEA in the germline V gene. V shed 3 bases and J 1 base; nucleotides not matched to a gene: 2. This CDR3 comprises 14 residues. CDR3 nucleotide sequence: TGCAGCGTTGAGCCTAGCGGGAACACCGGGGAGCTGTTTTTT. Its translation is CSVEPSGNTGELFF.

The chain links TRBV12-3 or TRBV12-4 to TRBJ1-5; a weak D match, TRBD1 (5 bases). Trimming left V 5 bases short and J 0 bases short, with 11 bases between. The CDR3 is made up of 15 amino acids. CDR3 in DNA: TGTGCCAGCAGTCCTACAGGAAATAGCAATCAGCCCCAGCATTTT. Protein sequence: CASSPTGNSNQPQHF.

This clonotype was seen repeatedly, ten times or more. The V gene is TRBV11-2, the J gene TRBJ2-5; no clear D gene. Deletions cut 6 bases from V and 5 bases from J, with 13 bases between. Per germline, CDR1 SGHAT and CDR2 FQNNGV. There are 13 residues in the CDR3. DNA of the CDR3: TGTGCCAGCAGAACCCAAGGTGGCGAGACCCAGTACTTC. Its protein product is CASRTQGGETQYF. The variable domain in full, with the rest retrieved from reference TRBV11-2 and TRBJ2-5, is EAGVAQSPRYKIIEKRQSVAFWCNPISGHATLYWYQQILGQGPKLLIQFQNNGVVDDSQLPKDRFSAERLKGVDSTLKIQPAKLEDSAVYLCASRTQGGETQYFGPGTRLLVL.

V gene TRBV4-2 combines with J gene TRBJ2-7; TRBD1 is a possible D gene (8 bases). The germline CDR1 and CDR2 sequences are LGHNA and YNFKEQ. The CDR3 is made up of 16 amino acids. With 5 bases removed from V and 7 bases from J, the gap between germline ends came to 24 bases. The CDR3 DNA is TGTGCCAGCAGCGAACAGGGGGACTATACGTTCGGAGAGCAGTACTTC. This codes for CASSEQGDYTFGEQYF.

The J gene is TRBJ2-5, the V gene TRBV7-8, with D perhaps TRBD2 (6 bases). There are 14 residues in the CDR3. Germline V lookup: CDR1 SGHVS, CDR2 FQNEAQ. The V gene lost 5 bases and the J gene lost 4 bases, with 14 bases spanning the gap. The CDR3 protein is CASSPSSVVETQYF. CDR3 nucleotides: TGTGCCAGCAGCCCCTCTAGCGTGGTAGAGACCCAGTACTTC. Full variable domain (remainder filled in from reference TRBV7-8 and TRBJ2-5): GAGVSQSPRYKVAKRGQDVALRCDPISGHVSLFWYQQALGQGPEFLTYFQNEAQLDKSGLPSDRFFAERPEGSVSTLKIQRTQQEDSAVYLCASSPSSVVETQYFGPGTRLLVL.

This clonotype was found many times. The chain employs TRBV29-1 and TRBJ2-1, with D possibly TRBD2 on 5 matching bases. The V end was cut by 5 bases, the J end by 10 bases, with 15 bases between. The CDR3 is 12 amino acids. Looked up from germline, CDR1 is SQVTM and CDR2 is ANQGSEA. In nucleotides, the CDR3 is TGCAGCGTTAGTGAGGGTGGAAAGGAGCAGTTCTTC. It translates to CSVSEGGKEQFF.

J is TRBJ2-7 and V is TRBV10-3, with 10 bases fitting TRBD1. This CDR3 is built from 19 residues. Trimming at V came to 1 base and at J to 3 bases, leaving 15 bases not matched to a gene. CDR1 ENHRY and CDR2 SYGVKD come from the germline V gene. The CDR3 nucleotides read TGTGCCATCAGTGAGTTCCCCCTCCATACCGGGACAGGGGACTACGAGCAGTACTTC. This translates into CAISEFPLHTGTGDYEQYF.

The table lists this clonotype with many counts. The chain links TRBV29-1 to TRBJ2-5, with 11 bases matching TRBD2. Germline V gene sequence: CDR1 SQVTM, CDR2 ANQGSEA. The CDR3 loop spans 13 amino acids. The V gene end was trimmed by 3 bases and the J gene end by 5 bases; junction bases not matched to a gene: 2. This chain's CDR3 is CSVETSGTETQYF. CDR3 in DNA: TGCAGCGTTGAGACTAGCGGGACCGAGACCCAGTACTTC.

Turning to this clonotype: A much larger clone differs by one base, so this may be a read error. The rearrangement uses TRBV11-2 and TRBJ2-1, with 10 bases aligning to TRBD2. In germline, CDR1 is SGHAT, CDR2 FQNNGV. This CDR3 region has 15 residues. The trim removed 4 bases at V and 8 bases at J, leaving 8 bases unmatched. This CDR3 is CASSSGLARKYEQFF. DNA for the CDR3: TGTGCCAGCAGCTCGGGACTAGCGAGGAAGTATGAGCAGTTCTTC.

Details on this clonotype: Germline is not matched at one junction end, which may reflect a read error. This rearrangement joins TRBV5-4 to TRBJ2-3, with TRBD1 matching 9 bases. CDR3 length equals 15 residues. Germline CDR1 and CDR2: SGHNT and YYREEE (reference sequence). The CDR3 DNA is TGTGCCAACAGCCGAGGACAGGGGTTAACAGATACGCAGTATTTT. Protein product: CANSRGQGLTDTQYF.